This TCR beta chain was captured by sequencing in a study of molecular identifiers for immune sequencing clone quantification. Previously described methods and listed TCR primers produced bulk TCR libraries. From the PCR reads, TCRdb called clonotypes with MiXCR, one entry per CDR3 protein. Among 490,000 or so distinct CDR3 sequences listed, about a fifth were seen once. Construction of naive CD8 libraries employed about 17,000 to 1,100,000 sorted cells together with 10%, 30% or 50% RNA. Sorting was used to obtain naive CD8 T cells (CD8+CD4-CCR7+CD45RA+). This clonotype was picked up one time. The V end lost 1 base, the J end lost 7 bases, and 11 bases lay between the germline ends. The CDR3 extends over 13 amino acids. The germline V gene encodes CDR1 GTSNPN and CDR2 SVGIG (reference sequence).

Input material: naive CD8+ T cells from blood, with Jurkat cell RNA spiked in. Documented subset: FACS-sorted CD8+CD4-CCR7+CD45RA+ naive T cells. The chain couples TRBV30 to TRBJ2-1; TRBD2 might be the D (5 bases). The origin of this receptor is a human donor in good health. Some libraries in this study had Jurkat cell RNA spiked in. The CDR3 sequence: CAWSDSPGNEQFF. For the CDR3, the DNA is TGTGCCTGGAGTGATTCCCCGGGGAATGAGCAGTTCTTC.